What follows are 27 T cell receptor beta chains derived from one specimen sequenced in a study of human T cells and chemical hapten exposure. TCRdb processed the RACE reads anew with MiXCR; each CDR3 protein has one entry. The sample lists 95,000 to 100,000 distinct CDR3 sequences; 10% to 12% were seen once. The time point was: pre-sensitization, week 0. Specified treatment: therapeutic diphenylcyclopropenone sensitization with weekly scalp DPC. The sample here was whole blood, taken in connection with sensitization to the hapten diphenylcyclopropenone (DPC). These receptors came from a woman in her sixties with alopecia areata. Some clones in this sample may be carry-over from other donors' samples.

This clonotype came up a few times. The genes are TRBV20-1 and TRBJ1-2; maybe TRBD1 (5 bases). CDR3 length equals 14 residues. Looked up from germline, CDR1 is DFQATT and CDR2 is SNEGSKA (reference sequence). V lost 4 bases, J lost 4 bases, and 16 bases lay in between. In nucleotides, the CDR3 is TGCAGTGCTAACCGCGGGGACGGAACCTATGGCTACACCTTC. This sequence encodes CSANRGDGTYGYTF.

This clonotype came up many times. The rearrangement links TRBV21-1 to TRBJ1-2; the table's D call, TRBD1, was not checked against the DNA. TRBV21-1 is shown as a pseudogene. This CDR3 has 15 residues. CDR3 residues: CASSPGTASPRGYTF. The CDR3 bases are TGTGCCAGCAGCCCCGGGACAGCCTCCCCAAGGGGCTACACCTTC.

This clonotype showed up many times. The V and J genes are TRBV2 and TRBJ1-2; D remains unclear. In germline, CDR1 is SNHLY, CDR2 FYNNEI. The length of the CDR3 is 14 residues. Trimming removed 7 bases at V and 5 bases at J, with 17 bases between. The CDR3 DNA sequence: TGTGCCAGCATGACCCGCCTGCTCGAGTATGGCTACACCTTC. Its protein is CASMTRLLEYGYTF.

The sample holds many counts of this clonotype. CDR3 protein: CAWSVAGNQPQHF. CDR3 nucleotide sequence: TGTGCCTGGAGTGTGGCAGGCAATCAGCCCCAGCATTTT. The chain uses TRBV30 and TRBJ1-5; D is unresolved. Trimming stripped 0 bases from V and 2 bases from J, with 5 bases between. The CDR3 totals 13 residues. Germline V gene lookup returns CDR1 GTSNPN and CDR2 SVGIG (reference sequence).

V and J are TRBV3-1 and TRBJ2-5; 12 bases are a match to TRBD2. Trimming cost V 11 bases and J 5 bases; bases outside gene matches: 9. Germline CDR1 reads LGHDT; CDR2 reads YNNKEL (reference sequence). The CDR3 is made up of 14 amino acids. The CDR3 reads CAAALAGGLETQYF. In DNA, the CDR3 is TGTGCCGCGGCCCTAGCGGGGGGGCTCGAGACCCAGTACTTC.

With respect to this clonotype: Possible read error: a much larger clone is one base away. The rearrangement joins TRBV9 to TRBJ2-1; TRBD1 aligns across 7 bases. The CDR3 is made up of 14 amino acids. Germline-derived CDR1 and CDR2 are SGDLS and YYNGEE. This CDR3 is CASKPGQSGYEQLF. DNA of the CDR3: TGTGCCAGCAAACCGGGACAGAGTGGTTATGAGCAGCTCTTC.

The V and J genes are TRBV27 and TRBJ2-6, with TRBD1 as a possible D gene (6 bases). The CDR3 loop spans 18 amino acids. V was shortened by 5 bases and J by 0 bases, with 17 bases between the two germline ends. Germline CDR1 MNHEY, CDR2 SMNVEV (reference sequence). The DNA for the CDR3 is TGTGCCAGCAGTCCCACCTGGACAGTAGCCTCTGGGGCCAACGTCCTGACTTTC. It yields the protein CASSPTWTVASGANVLTF.

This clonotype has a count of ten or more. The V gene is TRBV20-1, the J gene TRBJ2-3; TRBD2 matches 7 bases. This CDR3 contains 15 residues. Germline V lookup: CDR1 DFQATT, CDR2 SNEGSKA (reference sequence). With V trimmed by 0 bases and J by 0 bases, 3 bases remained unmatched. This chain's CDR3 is CSARDDGGSTDTQYF. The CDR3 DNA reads TGCAGTGCTAGAGATGACGGGGGGAGCACAGATACGCAGTATTTT.

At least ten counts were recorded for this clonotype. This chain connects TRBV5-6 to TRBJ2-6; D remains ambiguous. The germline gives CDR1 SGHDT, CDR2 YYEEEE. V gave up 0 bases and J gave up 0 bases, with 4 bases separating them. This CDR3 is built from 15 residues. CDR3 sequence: CASSLADSGANVLTF. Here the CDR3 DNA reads TGTGCCAGCAGCTTGGCAGACTCTGGGGCCAACGTCCTGACTTTC.

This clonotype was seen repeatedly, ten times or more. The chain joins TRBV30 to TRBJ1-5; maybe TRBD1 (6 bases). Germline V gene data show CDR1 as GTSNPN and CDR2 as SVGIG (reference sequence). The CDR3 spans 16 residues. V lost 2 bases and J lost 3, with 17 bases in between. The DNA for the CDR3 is TGTGCCTGGAGTTCCCCGGGGGGGGCTTTCAATCAGCCCCAGCATTTT. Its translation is CAWSSPGGAFNQPQHF.

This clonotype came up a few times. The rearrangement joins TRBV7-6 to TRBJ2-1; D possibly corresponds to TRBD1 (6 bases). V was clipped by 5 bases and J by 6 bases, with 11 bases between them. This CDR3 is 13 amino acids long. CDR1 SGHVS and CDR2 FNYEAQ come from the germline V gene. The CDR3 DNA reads TGTGCCAGCAGCGCCACAGGGCGCAATGAGCAGTTCTTC. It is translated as CASSATGRNEQFF. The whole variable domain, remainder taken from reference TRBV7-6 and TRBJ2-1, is GAGVSQSPRYKVTKRGQDVALRCDPISGHVSLYWYRQALGQGPEFLTYFNYEAQQDKSGLPNDRFSAERPEGSISTLTIQRTEQRDSAMYRCASSATGRNEQFFGPGTRLTVL.

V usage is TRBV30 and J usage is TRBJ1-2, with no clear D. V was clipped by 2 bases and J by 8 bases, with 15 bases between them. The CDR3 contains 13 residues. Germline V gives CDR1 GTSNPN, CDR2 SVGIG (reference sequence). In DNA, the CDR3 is TGTGCCTGGAGTTATCAGGAGGGAGACGGCTACACCTTC. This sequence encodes CAWSYQEGDGYTF. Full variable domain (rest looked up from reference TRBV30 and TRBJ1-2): SQTIHQWPATLVQPVGSPLSLECTVEGTSNPNLYWYRQAAGRGLQLLFYSVGIGQISSEVPQNLSASRPQDRQFILSSKKLLLSDSGFYLCAWSYQEGDGYTFGSGTRLTVV.

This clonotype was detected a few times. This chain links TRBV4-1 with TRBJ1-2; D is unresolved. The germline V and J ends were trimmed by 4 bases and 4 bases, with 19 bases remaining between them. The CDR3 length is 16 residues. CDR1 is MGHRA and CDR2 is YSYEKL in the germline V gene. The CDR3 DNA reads TGCGCCAGCAGCCTAGCTTCGCAGGCAAGGACCTATGGCTACACCTTC. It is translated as CASSLASQARTYGYTF.

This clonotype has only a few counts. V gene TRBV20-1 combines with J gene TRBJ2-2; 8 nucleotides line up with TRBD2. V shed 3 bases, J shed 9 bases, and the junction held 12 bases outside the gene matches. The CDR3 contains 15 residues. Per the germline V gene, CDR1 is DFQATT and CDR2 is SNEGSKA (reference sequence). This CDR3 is CSASFGGGHPRELFF. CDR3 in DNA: TGCAGTGCTAGTTTCGGGGGGGGCCACCCCCGGGAGCTGTTTTTT.

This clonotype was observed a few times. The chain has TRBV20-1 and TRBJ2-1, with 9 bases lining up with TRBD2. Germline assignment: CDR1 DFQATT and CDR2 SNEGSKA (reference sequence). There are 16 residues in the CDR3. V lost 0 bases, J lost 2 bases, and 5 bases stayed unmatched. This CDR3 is CSAREPRGGAYNEQFF. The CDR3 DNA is TGCAGTGCTAGAGAGCCCCGCGGGGGGGCCTACAATGAGCAGTTCTTC.

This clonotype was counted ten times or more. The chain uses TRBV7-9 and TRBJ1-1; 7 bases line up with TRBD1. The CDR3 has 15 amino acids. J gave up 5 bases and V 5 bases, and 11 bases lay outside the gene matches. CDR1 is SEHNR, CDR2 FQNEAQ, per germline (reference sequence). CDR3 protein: CASSEYRGEVTEAFF. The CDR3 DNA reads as TGTGCCAGCAGCGAGTACAGGGGAGAGGTGACTGAAGCTTTCTTT.

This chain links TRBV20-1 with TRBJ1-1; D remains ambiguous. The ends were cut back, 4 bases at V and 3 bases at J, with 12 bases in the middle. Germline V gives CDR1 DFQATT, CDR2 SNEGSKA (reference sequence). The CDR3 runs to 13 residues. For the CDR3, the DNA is TGCAGTGCTAAAAGATCAGGATACACTGAAGCTTTCTTT. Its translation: CSAKRSGYTEAFF.

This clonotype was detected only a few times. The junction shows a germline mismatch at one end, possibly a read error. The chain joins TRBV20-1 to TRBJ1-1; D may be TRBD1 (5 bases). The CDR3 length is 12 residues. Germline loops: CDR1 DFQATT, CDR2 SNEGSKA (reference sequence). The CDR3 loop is CSARGWGTEAFF. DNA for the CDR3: TGCAGTGCAAGAGGATGGGGGACTGAAGCTTTCTTT.

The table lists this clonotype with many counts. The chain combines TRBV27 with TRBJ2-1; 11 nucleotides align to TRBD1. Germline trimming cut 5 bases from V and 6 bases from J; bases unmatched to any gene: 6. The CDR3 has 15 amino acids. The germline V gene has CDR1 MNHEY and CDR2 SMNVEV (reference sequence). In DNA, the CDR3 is TGTGCCAGCAGTATCGGACAGGGGGCGTTCAATGAGCAGTTCTTC. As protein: CASSIGQGAFNEQFF.

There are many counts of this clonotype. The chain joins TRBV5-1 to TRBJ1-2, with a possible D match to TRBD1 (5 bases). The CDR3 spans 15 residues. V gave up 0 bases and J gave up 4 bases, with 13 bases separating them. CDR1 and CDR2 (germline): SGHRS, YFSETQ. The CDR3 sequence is CASSLGDSARYGYTF. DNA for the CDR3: TGCGCCAGCAGCTTGGGCGACAGCGCGCGCTATGGCTACACCTTC.

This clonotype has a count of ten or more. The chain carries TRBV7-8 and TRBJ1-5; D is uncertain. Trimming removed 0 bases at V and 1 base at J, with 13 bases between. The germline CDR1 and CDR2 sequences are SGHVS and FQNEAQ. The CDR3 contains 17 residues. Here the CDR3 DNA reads TGTGCCAGCAGCTTAGCGCAAGGCAGGCTAAGCAATCAGCCCCAGCATTTT. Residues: CASSLAQGRLSNQPQHF.

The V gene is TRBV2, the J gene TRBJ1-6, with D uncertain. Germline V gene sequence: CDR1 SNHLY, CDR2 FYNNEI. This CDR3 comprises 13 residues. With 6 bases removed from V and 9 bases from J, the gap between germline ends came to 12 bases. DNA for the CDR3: TGTGCCAGCAGGCTCCAACCCGGTTCACCCCTCCACTTT. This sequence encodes CASRLQPGSPLHF. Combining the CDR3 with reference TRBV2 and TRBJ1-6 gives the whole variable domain EPEVTQTPSHQVTQMGQEVILRCVPISNHLYFYWYRQILGQKVEFLVSFYNNEISEKSEIFDDQFSVERPDGSNFTLKIRSTKLEDSAMYFCASRLQPGSPLHFGNGTRLTVT.

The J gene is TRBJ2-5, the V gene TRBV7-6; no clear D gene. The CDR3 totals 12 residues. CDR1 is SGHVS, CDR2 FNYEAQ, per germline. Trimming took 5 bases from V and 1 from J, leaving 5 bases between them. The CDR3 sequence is CASSAGQETQYF. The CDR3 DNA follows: TGTGCCAGCAGCGCCGGCCAAGAGACCCAGTACTTC. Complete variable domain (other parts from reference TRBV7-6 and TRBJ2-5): GAGVSQSPRYKVTKRGQDVALRCDPISGHVSLYWYRQALGQGPEFLTYFNYEAQQDKSGLPNDRFSAERPEGSISTLTIQRTEQRDSAMYRCASSAGQETQYFGPGTRLLVL.

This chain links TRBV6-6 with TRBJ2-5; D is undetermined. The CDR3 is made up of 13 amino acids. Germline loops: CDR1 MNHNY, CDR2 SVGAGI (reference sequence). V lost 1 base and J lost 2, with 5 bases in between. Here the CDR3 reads CASSYYAQETQYF. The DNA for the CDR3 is TGTGCCAGCAGTTACTATGCTCAAGAGACCCAGTACTTC.

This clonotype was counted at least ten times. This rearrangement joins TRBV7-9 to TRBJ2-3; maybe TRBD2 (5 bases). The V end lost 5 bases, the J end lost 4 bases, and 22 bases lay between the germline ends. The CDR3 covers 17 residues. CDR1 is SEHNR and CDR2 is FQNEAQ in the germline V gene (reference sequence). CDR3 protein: CASSPRGRLSRPDTQYF. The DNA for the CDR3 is TGTGCCAGCAGCCCCCGAGGGAGACTATCGAGGCCAGATACGCAGTATTTT.

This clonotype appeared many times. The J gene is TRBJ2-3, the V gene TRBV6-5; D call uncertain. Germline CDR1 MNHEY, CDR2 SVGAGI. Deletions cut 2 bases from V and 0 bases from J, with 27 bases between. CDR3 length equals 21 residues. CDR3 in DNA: TGTGCCAGCAGTTACGCCCCGGGTTGGGCCCTAAACGAACCTAGCACAGATACGCAGTATTTT. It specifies CASSYAPGWALNEPSTDTQYF.

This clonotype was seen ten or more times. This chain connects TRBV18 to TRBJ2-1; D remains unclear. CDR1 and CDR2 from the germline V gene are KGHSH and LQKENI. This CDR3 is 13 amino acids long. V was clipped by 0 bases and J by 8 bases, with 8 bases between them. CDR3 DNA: TGTGCCAGCTCACCACCCTCCTCCGATGAGCAGTTCTTC. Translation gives CASSPPSSDEQFF.